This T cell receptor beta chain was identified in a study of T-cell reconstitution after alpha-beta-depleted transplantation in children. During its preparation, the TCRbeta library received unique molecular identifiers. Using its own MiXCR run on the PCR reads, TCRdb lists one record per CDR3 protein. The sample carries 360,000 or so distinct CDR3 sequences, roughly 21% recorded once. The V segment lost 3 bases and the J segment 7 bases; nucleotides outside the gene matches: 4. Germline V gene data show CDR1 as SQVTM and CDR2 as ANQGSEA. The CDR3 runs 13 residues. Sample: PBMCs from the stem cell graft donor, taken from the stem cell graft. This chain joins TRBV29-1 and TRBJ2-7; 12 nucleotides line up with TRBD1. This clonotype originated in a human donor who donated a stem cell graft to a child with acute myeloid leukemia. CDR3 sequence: CSVEGQGAWEQYF. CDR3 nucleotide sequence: TGCAGCGTTGAGGGACAGGGGGCTTGGGAGCAGTACTTC.